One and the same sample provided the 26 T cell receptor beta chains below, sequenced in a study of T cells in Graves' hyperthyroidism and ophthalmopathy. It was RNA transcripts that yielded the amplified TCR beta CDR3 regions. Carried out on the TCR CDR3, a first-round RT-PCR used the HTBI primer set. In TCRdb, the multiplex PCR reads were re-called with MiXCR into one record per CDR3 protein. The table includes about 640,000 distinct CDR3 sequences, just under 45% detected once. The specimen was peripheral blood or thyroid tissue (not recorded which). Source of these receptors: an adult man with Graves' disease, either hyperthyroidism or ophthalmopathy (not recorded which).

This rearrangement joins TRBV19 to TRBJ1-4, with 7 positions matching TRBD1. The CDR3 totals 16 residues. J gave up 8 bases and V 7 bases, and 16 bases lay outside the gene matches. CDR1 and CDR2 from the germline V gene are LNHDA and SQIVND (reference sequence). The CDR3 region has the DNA TGTGCCAGTAACGCCGGGACAGCCGGGGTTCGAGAAAAACTGTTTTTT. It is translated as CASNAGTAGVREKLFF.

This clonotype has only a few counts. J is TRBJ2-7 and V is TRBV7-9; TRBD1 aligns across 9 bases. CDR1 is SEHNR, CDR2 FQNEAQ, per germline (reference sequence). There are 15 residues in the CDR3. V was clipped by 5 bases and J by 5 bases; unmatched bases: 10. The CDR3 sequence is CASSQDGTGNDEQYF. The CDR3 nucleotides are TGTGCCAGCAGCCAAGACGGGACAGGGAACGACGAGCAGTACTTC.

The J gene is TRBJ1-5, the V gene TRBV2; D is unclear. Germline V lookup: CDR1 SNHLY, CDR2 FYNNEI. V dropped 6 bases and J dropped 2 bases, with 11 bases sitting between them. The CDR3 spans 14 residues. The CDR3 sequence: CASREGYGNQPQHF. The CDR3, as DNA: TGTGCCAGCAGGGAGGGTTATGGCAATCAGCCCCAGCATTTT.

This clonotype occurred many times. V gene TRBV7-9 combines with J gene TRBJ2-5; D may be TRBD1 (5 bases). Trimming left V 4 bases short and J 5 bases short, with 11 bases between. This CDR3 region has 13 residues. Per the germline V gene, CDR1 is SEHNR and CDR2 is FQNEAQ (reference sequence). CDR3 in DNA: TGTGCCAGCAGCTCCGGACAAGGGGAGACCCAGTACTTC. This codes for CASSSGQGETQYF.

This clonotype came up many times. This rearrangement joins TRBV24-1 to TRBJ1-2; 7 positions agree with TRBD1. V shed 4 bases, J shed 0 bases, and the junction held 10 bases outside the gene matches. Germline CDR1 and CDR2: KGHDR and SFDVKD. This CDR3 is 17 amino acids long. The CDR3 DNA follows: TGTGCCACCAGTGACTCGCCATACAGGGGTGCTAACTATGGCTACACCTTC. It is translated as CATSDSPYRGANYGYTF.

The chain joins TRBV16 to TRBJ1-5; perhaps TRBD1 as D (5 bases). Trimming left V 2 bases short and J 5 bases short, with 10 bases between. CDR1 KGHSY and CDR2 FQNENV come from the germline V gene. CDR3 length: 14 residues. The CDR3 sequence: CASSQQGFDQPQHF. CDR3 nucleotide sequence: TGTGCCAGCAGCCAACAGGGATTCGATCAGCCCCAGCATTTT.

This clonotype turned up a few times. The CDR3 coding sequence is TGTGCCAGCAGCTTAGGAGATATGGGCTATGGCTACACCTTC. Translated: CASSLGDMGYGYTF. This rearrangement joins TRBV13 to TRBJ1-2; D unresolved. Germline-derived CDR1 and CDR2 are PRHDT and FYEKMQ (reference sequence). Trimming took 0 bases from V and 4 from J, leaving 9 bases between them. The CDR3 is 14 residues long.

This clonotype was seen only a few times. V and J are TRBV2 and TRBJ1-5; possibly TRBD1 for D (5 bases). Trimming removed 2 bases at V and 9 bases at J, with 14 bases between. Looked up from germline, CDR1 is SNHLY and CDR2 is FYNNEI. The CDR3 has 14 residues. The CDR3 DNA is TGTGCCAGCAGTGAACTACAGACTCAGGGGCCCCAGCATTTT. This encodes CASSELQTQGPQHF.

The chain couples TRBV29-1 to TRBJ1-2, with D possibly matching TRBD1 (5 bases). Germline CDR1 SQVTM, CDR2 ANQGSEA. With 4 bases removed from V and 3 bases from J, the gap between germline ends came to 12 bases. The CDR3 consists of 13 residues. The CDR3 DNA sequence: TGCAGCGTTGGGAGGGGAGTCGACTATGGCTACACCTTC. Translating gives CSVGRGVDYGYTF.

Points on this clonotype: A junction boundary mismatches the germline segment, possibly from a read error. This CDR3 is CASSQALSRGQETQYF. The CDR3 DNA reads as TGCGCCAGCAGCCAAGCTCTTAGCAGGGGCCAAGAGACCCAGTACTTC. The chain employs TRBV7-9 and TRBJ2-5, with D possibly being TRBD1 (6 bases). Germline CDR1 is SEHNR and CDR2 is FQNEAQ (reference sequence). This CDR3 has 16 amino acids.

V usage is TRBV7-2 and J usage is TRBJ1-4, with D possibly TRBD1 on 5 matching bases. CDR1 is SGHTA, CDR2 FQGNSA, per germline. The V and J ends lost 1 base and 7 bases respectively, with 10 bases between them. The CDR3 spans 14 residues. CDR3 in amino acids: CASSLGGNGEKLFF. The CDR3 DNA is TGTGCCAGCAGCTTAGGGGGCAACGGTGAAAAACTGTTTTTT.

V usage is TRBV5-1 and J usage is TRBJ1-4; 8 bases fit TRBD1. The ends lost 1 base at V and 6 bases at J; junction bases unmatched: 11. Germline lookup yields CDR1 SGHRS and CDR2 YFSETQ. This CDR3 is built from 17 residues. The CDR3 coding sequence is TGCGCCAGCAGCTTGAACCCAGGGGGCGCGGGGGATGAAAAACTGTTTTTT. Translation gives CASSLNPGGAGDEKLFF.

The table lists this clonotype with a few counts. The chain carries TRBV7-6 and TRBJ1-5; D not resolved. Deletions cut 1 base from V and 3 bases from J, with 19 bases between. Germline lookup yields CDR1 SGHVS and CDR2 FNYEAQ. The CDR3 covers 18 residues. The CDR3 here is CASSLGVAGRDLNQPQHF. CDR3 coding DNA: TGTGCCAGCAGCTTAGGTGTTGCGGGGAGAGACCTCAATCAGCCCCAGCATTTT.

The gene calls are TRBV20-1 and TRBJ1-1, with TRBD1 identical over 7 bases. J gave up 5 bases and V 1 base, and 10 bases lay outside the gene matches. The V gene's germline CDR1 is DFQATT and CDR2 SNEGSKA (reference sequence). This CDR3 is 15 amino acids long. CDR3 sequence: CSARGARGQVTEAFF. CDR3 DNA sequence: TGCAGTGCTAGAGGTGCGAGGGGGCAAGTAACTGAAGCTTTCTTT.

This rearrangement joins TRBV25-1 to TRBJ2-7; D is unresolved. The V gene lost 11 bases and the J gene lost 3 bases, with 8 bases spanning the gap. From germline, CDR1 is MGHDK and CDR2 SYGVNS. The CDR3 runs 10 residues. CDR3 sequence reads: CAGQIYEQYF. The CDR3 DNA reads TGTGCCGGGCAGATCTACGAGCAGTACTTC.

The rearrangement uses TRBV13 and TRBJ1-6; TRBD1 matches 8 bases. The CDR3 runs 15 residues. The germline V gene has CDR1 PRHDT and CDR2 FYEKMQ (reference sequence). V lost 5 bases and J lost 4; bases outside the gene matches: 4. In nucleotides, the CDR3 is TGTGCCAGCAGCGCGGACAGGGAATATAATTCACCCCTCCACTTT. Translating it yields CASSADREYNSPLHF.

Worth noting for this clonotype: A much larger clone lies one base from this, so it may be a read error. CDR3 nucleotide sequence: TGTACCAGCAGCCCTACTAGCGGGAGGGCCTACGAGCAGTACTTC. Its protein product is CTSSPTSGRAYEQYF. The V call is TRBV7-9, the J call TRBJ2-7; 13 bases match TRBD2. The CDR3 consists of 15 residues. The germline gives CDR1 SEHNR, CDR2 FQNEAQ (reference sequence).

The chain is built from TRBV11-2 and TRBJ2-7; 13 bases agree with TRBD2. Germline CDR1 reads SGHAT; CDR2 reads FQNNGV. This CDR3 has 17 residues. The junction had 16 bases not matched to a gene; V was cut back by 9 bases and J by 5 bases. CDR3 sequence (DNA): TGTGCCAGAAGTGACCGGACTAGCGGGAGCGCTCTGGACGAGCAGTACTTC. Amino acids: CARSDRTSGSALDEQYF. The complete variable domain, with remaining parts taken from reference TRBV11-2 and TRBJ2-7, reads EAGVAQSPRYKIIEKRQSVAFWCNPISGHATLYWYQQILGQGPKLLIQFQNNGVVDDSQLPKDRFSAERLKGVDSTLKIQPAKLEDSAVYLCARSDRTSGSALDEQYFGPGTRLTVT.

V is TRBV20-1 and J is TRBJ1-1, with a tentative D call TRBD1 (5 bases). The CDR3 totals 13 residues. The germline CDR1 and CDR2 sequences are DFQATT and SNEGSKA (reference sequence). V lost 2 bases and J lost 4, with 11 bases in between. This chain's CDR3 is CSARWQGTTEAFF. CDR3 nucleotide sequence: TGCAGTGCTAGATGGCAGGGCACCACTGAAGCTTTCTTT.

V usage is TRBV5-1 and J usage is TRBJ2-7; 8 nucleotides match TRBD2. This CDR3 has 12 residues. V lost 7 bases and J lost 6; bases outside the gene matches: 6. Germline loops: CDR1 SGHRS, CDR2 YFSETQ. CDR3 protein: CASAREGVEQYF. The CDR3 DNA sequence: TGCGCCAGCGCCCGGGAGGGGGTCGAGCAGTACTTC.

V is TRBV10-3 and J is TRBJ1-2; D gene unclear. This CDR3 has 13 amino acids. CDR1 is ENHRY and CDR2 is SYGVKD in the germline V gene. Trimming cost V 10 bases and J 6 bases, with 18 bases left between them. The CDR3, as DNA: TGTGCCACCACGTCGGCCGGGAGGGATGGCTACACCTTC. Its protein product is CATTSAGRDGYTF.

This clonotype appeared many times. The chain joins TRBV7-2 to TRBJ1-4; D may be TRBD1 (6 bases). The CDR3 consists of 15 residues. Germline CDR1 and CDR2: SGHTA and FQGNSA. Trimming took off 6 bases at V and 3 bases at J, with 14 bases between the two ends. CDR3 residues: CASSRTGISNEKLFF. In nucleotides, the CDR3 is TGTGCCAGCAGTCGAACAGGGATATCTAATGAAAAACTGTTTTTT.

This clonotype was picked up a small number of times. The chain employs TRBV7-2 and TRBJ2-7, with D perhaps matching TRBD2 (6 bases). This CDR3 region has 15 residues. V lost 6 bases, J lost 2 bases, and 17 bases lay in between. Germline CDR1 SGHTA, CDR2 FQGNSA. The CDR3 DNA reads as TGTGCCAGCAGTTACGTTCTAGCGAAGGCCTACGAGCAGTACTTC. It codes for CASSYVLAKAYEQYF. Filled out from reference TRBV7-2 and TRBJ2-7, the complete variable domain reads GAGVSQSPSNKVTEKGKDVELRCDPISGHTALYWYRQSLGQGLEFLIYFQGNSAPDKSGLPSDRFSAERTGGSVSTLTIQRTQQEDSAVYLCASSYVLAKAYEQYFGPGTRLTVT.

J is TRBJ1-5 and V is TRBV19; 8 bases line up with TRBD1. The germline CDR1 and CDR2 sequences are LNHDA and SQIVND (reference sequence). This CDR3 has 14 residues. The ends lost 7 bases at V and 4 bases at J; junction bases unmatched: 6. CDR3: CASTRTGFNQPQHF. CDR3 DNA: TGTGCCAGTACCCGGACAGGGTTTAATCAGCCCCAGCATTTT.

CDR3 amino acids: CAISEGQGDSGNTIYF. CDR3 nucleotide sequence: TGTGCCATCAGTGAGGGACAGGGAGACTCTGGAAACACCATATATTTT. V usage is TRBV10-3 and J usage is TRBJ1-3; TRBD1 matches 8 bases. Germline values: CDR1 ENHRY, CDR2 SYGVKD. CDR3 length equals 16 residues. The J segment lost 0 bases and the V segment lost 2 bases, leaving 3 bases of the junction unmatched.

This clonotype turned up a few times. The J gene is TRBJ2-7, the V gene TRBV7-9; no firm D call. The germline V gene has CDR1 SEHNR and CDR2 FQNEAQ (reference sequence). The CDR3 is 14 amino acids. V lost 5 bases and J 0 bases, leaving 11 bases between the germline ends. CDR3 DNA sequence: TGTGCCAGCAGCCAATCCGGAACCTCCTACGAGCAGTACTTC. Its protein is CASSQSGTSYEQYF.